This is a list of T cell receptor beta chains from one sample in a study of cytomegalovirus exposure and HLA in healthy donors. TCRdb's table, derived via immunoSEQ multiplex PCR, lists solely in-frame clones and lacks some. The repertoire holds around 200,000 clones, approximately 78% seen once, with about 2.6% in the top ten. Sequenced material: PBMCs. All receptors derive from a woman aged 40 to 50 in good health and CMV-seronegative. CDR3s include the opening cysteine and the closing phenylalanine or tryptophan. The D gene is left open where the match is weak. Clone size is shown for a subset of rows, as once, few, many or a class of expanded clone.

NA,13,TRBV5-1,TRBJ1-4,NA,CASSLSPREKLFF,TGCGCCAGCAGCTTAAGTCCGAGGGAAAAACTGTTTTTT
NA,14,TRBV25-1,TRBJ2-7,TRBD1,CASSESGGISEQYF,TGTGCCAGCAGTGAATCAGGGGGAATAAGCGAGCAGTATTTC
NA,15,TRBV7-3,TRBJ2-6,NA,CASSPVASGANVLTF,TGTGCCAGCAGCCCGGTAGCCTCTGGGGCCAACGTCCTGACTTTC
NA,14,TRBV7-9,TRBJ1-3,TRBD1,CASSRTGTGNTIYF,TGTGCCAGCAGCCGGACAGGCACTGGAAACACCATATATTTT
NA,14,TRBV28,TRBJ1-2,NA,CASSPDSSTYGYTF,TGTGCCAGCAGTCCCGACAGTTCAACCTATGGCTACACCTTC
NA,14,TRBV2,TRBJ2-2,NA,CASSGRTGGGELFF,TGTGCCAGCAGCGGCCGTACCGGGGGCGGGGAGCTGTTTTTT
NA,16,TRBV5-4,TRBJ1-3,TRBD1,CASSPRYGTGGNTIYF,TGTGCTAGCAGCCCACGATACGGGACAGGGGGGAACACCATATATTTT
NA,14,TRBV11-3,TRBJ2-7,TRBD1,CASSPTGTSYEQYF,TGTGCCAGCAGCCCGACAGGGACGTCCTACGAGCAGTACTTC
few,14,TRBV27,TRBJ1-4,NA,CASRRAGTNEKLFF,TGTGCCAGCCGTAGGGCGGGCACTAATGAAAAACTGTTTTTT
NA,14,TRBV19,TRBJ2-1,TRBD2,CATKLAGGRNEQFF,TGTGCCACCAAACTAGCGGGAGGGCGGAATGAGCAGTTCTTC
NA,16,TRBV15,TRBJ1-5,TRBD1,CATSKSETGKSQPQHF,TGTGCCACCAGCAAGAGCGAGACAGGGAAGAGTCAGCCCCAGCATTTT
NA,12,TRBV7-9,TRBJ2-7,NA,CASSLKGYEQYF,TGTGCCAGCAGTTTGAAGGGGTACGAGCAGTACTTC
NA,13,TRBV19,TRBJ2-2,NA,CASREIVTGELFF,TGTGCCAGTAGAGAGATCGTCACCGGGGAGCTGTTTTTT
NA,15,TRBV25-1,TRBJ1-1,TRBD1,CASSEGDRTNTEAFF,TGTGCCAGCAGTGAGGGGGACAGAACGAACACTGAAGCTTTCTTT
NA,14,TRBV19,TRBJ1-1,TRBD1,CASSFGTVNTEAFF,TGTGCCAGTAGTTTCGGGACAGTGAACACTGAAGCTTTCTTT
once,13,TRBV27,TRBJ2-5,NA,CASSFGVGETQYF,TGTGCCAGCAGTTTCGGGGTAGGAGAGACCCAGTACTTC
once,14,TRBV4-1,TRBJ2-3,NA,CASSQDHFTDTQYF,TGCGCCAGCAGCCAAGATCACTTCACAGATACGCAGTATTTT
NA,16,TRBV6-5,TRBJ2-1,TRBD2,CASSYYLAGGRNEQFF,TGTGCCAGCAGTTACTACCTAGCGGGAGGGAGAAATGAGCAGTTCTTC
NA,15,TRBV28,TRBJ2-1,TRBD1,CASSFPQGVINEQFF,TGTGCCAGCAGTTTCCCACAGGGGGTCATCAATGAGCAGTTCTTC
NA,14,TRBV4-2,TRBJ2-1,NA,CASSQAGDYNEQFF,TGTGCCAGCAGCCAAGCGGGAGACTACAATGAGCAGTTCTTC
NA,12,TRBV7-9,TRBJ2-7,NA,CASRRDSYEQYF,TGTGCCAGCAGGCGGGACTCCTACGAGCAGTACTTC
few,15,TRBV19,TRBJ2-1,TRBD2,CASSKSGSSYNEQFF,TGTGCCAGTAGTAAAAGCGGGAGCTCCTACAATGAGCAGTTCTTC
NA,15,TRBV19,TRBJ1-5,NA,CASSPPELSNQPQHF,TGTGCCAGTAGTCCCCCCGAGCTTAGCAATCAGCCCCAGCATTTT
NA,15,TRBV9,TRBJ2-5,NA,CASSRRRDTLETQYF,TGTGCCAGCAGCAGACGAAGGGACACGCTAGAGACCCAGTACTTC
NA,14,TRBV18,TRBJ2-7,TRBD2,CASSPPGLPQEQYF,TGTGCCAGCTCACCACCGGGACTACCTCAGGAGCAGTACTTC
NA,15,TRBV5-1,TRBJ2-5,NA,CASSPGRGHRETQYF,TGCGCCAGCAGCCCGGGTAGGGGTCATCGAGAGACCCAGTACTTC
few,12,TRBV6-6,TRBJ1-4,NA,CASSYSGEKLFF,TGTGCCAGCAGTTACTCCGGGGAAAAACTGTTTTTT
NA,15,TRBV7-2,TRBJ1-1,NA,CASSRMTGRSTEAFF,TGTGCCAGCAGTCGGATGACAGGCCGGTCCACTGAAGCTTTCTTT
NA,18,TRBV16,TRBJ1-2,NA,CASSQRVDSLFDNYGYTF,TGTGCCAGCAGCCAACGCGTGGACAGCCTTTTTGATAACTATGGCTACACCTTC
NA,14,TRBV2,TRBJ2-7,NA,CASQMGRGSYEQYF,TGTGCCAGCCAGATGGGCAGGGGCTCCTACGAGCAGTACTTC
NA,13,TRBV7-9,TRBJ1-3,NA,CASSLYSGNTIYF,TGTGCCAGCAGTCTATACTCTGGAAACACCATATATTTT
once,16,TRBV10-2,TRBJ2-1,TRBD2,CASRGGLAGGGNEQFF,TGCGCCAGCAGAGGGGGACTAGCGGGAGGAGGCAATGAGCAGTTCTTC
NA,14,TRBV5-1,TRBJ2-3,NA,CASSYVAGTDTQYF,TGCGCCAGCAGCTACGTAGCGGGCACAGATACGCAGTATTTT
few,14,TRBV5-1,TRBJ1-4,NA,CASSQGTTNEKLFF,TGCGCCAGCAGCCAGGGGACAACTAATGAAAAACTGTTTTTT
once,11,TRBV2,TRBJ1-4,TRBD1,CAAWRGTELFF,TGTGCCGCCTGGCGAGGGACAGAACTGTTTTTT
NA,17,TRBV2,TRBJ2-2,TRBD2,CASSGLAGGFFTGELFF,TGTGCCAGCAGTGGTCTAGCGGGAGGCTTCTTCACCGGGGAGCTGTTTTTT
NA,14,TRBV30,TRBJ1-4,TRBD1,CAWATGGQGEKLFF,TGTGCCTGGGCCACAGGGGGCCAAGGTGAAAAACTGTTTTTT
NA,14,TRBV5-1,TRBJ2-3,TRBD1,CASSFTGESDTQYF,TGCGCCAGCAGCTTTACAGGGGAGTCAGATACGCAGTATTTT